These 10 T cell receptor beta chains came from one sample sequenced in a study of CD8+CD57+ T cells in acquired aplastic anemia. Both TCR beta VDJ combination and CDR3 sequence profiling were carried out. Genomic DNA was the template for this profiling. TCRdb ran MiXCR on the reads and lists one entry per CDR3 protein. The sample has some 180,000 distinct CDR3 sequences, around half seen once; the top ten hold approximately 2.9%. The sequenced sample consisted of sorted CD4+, CD8+, or CD8+CD57+ T cells (not recorded which) from PBMCs. These receptors all come from a human donor in good health.

For this clonotype: The junction does not match germline at one end; this may be a read error. This rearrangement joins TRBV28 to TRBJ2-1, with 8 bases matching TRBD2. The CDR3 runs 15 residues. Germline CDR1 reads MDHEN; CDR2 reads SYDVKM. The CDR3 protein is CASSLRSGRILEQCF. The CDR3, as DNA: TGTGCCAGCAGTTTACGGAGCGGGAGAATCCTCGAGCAGTGCTTC.

This clonotype showed up just once. The V gene is TRBV10-3, the J gene TRBJ2-7, with 7 bases that match TRBD1. CDR1 ENHRY and CDR2 SYGVKD come from the germline V gene. This CDR3 has 13 amino acids. Germline trimming cut 10 bases from V and 3 bases from J; bases unmatched to any gene: 9. The CDR3 here is CATGPGQIYEQYF. As DNA, the CDR3 is TGTGCCACCGGCCCGGGACAGATCTACGAGCAGTACTTC.

The genes are TRBV29-1 and TRBJ2-1, with D maybe TRBD2 (6 bases). Germline loops: CDR1 SQVTM, CDR2 ANQGSEA. This CDR3 has 15 amino acids. V was trimmed by 5 bases and J by 0 bases, leaving 14 bases between them. CDR3 nucleotide sequence: TGCAGCGTTAATAGCGGTGCGAGCTCCTACAATGAGCAGTTCTTC. Encoded protein: CSVNSGASSYNEQFF.

The chain joins TRBV20-1 to TRBJ1-3; TRBD1 is a possible D gene (5 bases). CDR1 is DFQATT, CDR2 SNEGSKA, per germline (reference sequence). V was cut by 5 bases and J by 8 bases, with 10 bases left in between. This CDR3 contains 11 residues. This CDR3 reads CSAPLGDTIYF. The CDR3 DNA reads TGCAGTGCTCCTCTGGGGGACACCATATATTTT.

This clonotype has at least ten counts. This sequence joins TRBV5-1 and TRBJ2-7; 12 bases are shared with TRBD2. This CDR3 is 15 amino acids long. Germline V gives CDR1 SGHRS, CDR2 YFSETQ. After removal of 3 bases from V and 7 bases from J, the junction contained 8 bases not matched to a gene. In DNA form, the CDR3 reads TGCGCCAGCAGCTCCGGACTAGCGGGAACCAGTGAGCAGTACTTC. It specifies CASSSGLAGTSEQYF.

The J gene is TRBJ1-1, the V gene TRBV12-3 or TRBV12-4; a weak D match, TRBD1 (5 bases). The CDR3 loop spans 14 amino acids. V lost 3 bases to trimming and J lost 1 base, with 9 bases between them. DNA of the CDR3: TGTGCCAGCAGTTTCGGGGCCCCGAACACTGAAGCTTTCTTT. Protein product: CASSFGAPNTEAFF.

The rearrangement joins TRBV11-2 to TRBJ2-1; 11 nucleotides match TRBD2. Germline V gene lookup returns CDR1 SGHAT and CDR2 FQNNGV. The CDR3 length is 16 residues. The V and J ends lost 5 bases and 4 bases, in that order; junction bases with no gene match: 7. CDR3 region: CASSVTGTSGYNEQFF. The CDR3 nucleotides are TGTGCCAGCAGCGTAACCGGGACTAGCGGATACAATGAGCAGTTCTTC.

This clonotype showed up just once. A much larger clone lies a single base off, so this may be a read error. The gene calls are TRBV6-2 or TRBV6-3 and TRBJ2-7; 9 bases map to TRBD1. Trimming cost V 7 bases and J 5 bases; bases outside gene matches: 12. Looked up from germline, CDR1 is MNHEY and CDR2 is SVGEGT. The CDR3 extends over 15 amino acids. The CDR3 spells CASTERTGARNEQYF. The CDR3 DNA follows: TGTGCCAGCACCGAAAGGACAGGGGCTAGAAACGAGCAGTACTTC.

This clonotype was observed a few times. This rearrangement joins TRBV5-6 to TRBJ1-3, with a weak D call TRBD1 (6 bases). Germline assignment: CDR1 SGHDT and CDR2 YYEEEE. The CDR3 totals 15 residues. V was clipped by 1 base and J by 2 bases, with 10 bases between them. The CDR3, as DNA: TGTGCCAGCAGCTTGTGGGGGGCGACTGGAAACACCATATATTTT. Protein sequence: CASSLWGATGNTIYF.

The rearrangement links TRBV4-2 to TRBJ1-5; no firm D call. V was pared by 0 bases and J by 6 bases, with 9 bases between. The CDR3 extends over 14 amino acids. In germline, CDR1 is LGHNA, CDR2 YNFKEQ. CDR3 nucleotides: TGTGCCAGCAGCCAAGACGGGGAGGCTCAGCCCCAGCATTTT. Protein product: CASSQDGEAQPQHF.